This TCR beta chain comes out of a study of early T cells in non-severe SARS-CoV-2 infection. Separate cDNA molecules each had unique molecular identifiers attached to them. TCRdb re-called the 5' RACE reads with MiXCR, one entry per CDR3 protein. Found here are about 83,000 distinct CDR3 sequences, more than 9% of them singletons; the top ten hold approximately 8%. This CDR3 is 18 amino acids long. Germline loops: CDR1 LGHDT, CDR2 YNNKEL (reference sequence). Unmatched junction bases numbered 10, after V lost 1 base and J lost 4 bases. This clonotype came up a few times. V gene TRBV3-1 combines with J gene TRBJ2-2, with TRBD1 matching 9 bases. This sequence was found in an adult who was a healthcare worker with PCR-confirmed SARS-CoV-2 infection or an uninfected control (not recorded which). The source material was whole blood, sampled at baseline. Here the CDR3 reads CASSQVPGQGPSTGELFF. CDR3 bases: TGTGCCAGCAGCCAAGTCCCGGGACAGGGTCCAAGCACCGGGGAGCTGTTTTTT.